The 24 T cell receptor beta chains below were found in one sample sequenced in a study of T cells in Graves' hyperthyroidism and ophthalmopathy. The TCR beta CDR3 regions underwent amplification using RNA transcripts as the source. During a first-round RT-PCR of the TCR CDR3, the HTBI primer set was used. TCRdb analysed the multiplex PCR reads with MiXCR anew, one entry per CDR3 protein. The sample shows under 250,000 distinct CDR3 sequences, 17% of them seen only once. The sample consisted of blood. All receptors come from a man aged 50 or older with Graves' hyperthyroidism.

This clonotype was detected a few times. The chain is built from TRBV30 and TRBJ1-5; D may be TRBD1 (5 bases). From germline, CDR1 is GTSNPN and CDR2 SVGIG (reference sequence). The CDR3 length is 14 residues. V was pared by 1 base and J by 0 bases, with 7 bases between. CDR3 sequence (DNA): TGTGCCTGGAGTGAGGGGTATAGCAATCAGCCCCAGCATTTT. This sequence encodes CAWSEGYSNQPQHF.

Concerning this clonotype itself: A read error may be the cause here, since a much bigger clone is one base away. V and J are TRBV12-3 or TRBV12-4 and TRBJ1-2; D possibly corresponds to TRBD1 (5 bases). The CDR3 is 13 residues long. V was cut by 2 bases and J by 6 bases, with 10 bases left in between. CDR3 sequence: CASSLPGLDGYTF. The CDR3 DNA is TGTGCCAGCAGTTTACCGGGGCTGGATGGCTACACCTTC.

The chain employs TRBV9 and TRBJ2-5; TRBD1 aligns across 7 bases. Germline assignment: CDR1 SGDLS and CDR2 YYNGEE. V shed 0 bases, J shed 2 bases, and the junction held 4 bases outside the gene matches. The CDR3 totals 15 residues. The CDR3 is CASSVEGGRQETQYF. CDR3 bases: TGTGCCAGCAGCGTAGAAGGGGGCAGACAAGAGACCCAGTACTTC.

The V and J genes are TRBV12-3 or TRBV12-4 and TRBJ1-5, with TRBD1 matching over 11 bases. The CDR3 has 15 residues. V lost 6 bases, J lost 4 bases, and 5 bases stayed unmatched. DNA for the CDR3: TGTGCCAGCAGCCTCGGACAGGGGGCTAATCAGCCCCAGCATTTT. Protein: CASSLGQGANQPQHF.

This clonotype turned up a few times. The rearrangement joins TRBV20-1 to TRBJ1-2; 8 nucleotides match TRBD1. The germline V gene encodes CDR1 DFQATT and CDR2 SNEGSKA (reference sequence). The CDR3 covers 12 residues. With V trimmed by 3 bases and J by 6 bases, 3 bases remained unmatched. Written as DNA, the CDR3 is TGCAGTGCTAGGGGGGGACAGGATGGCTACACCTTC. Its protein product is CSARGGQDGYTF.

In this sample, this clonotype turned up once. V usage is TRBV3-1 and J usage is TRBJ2-7; perhaps TRBD2 as D (5 bases). The CDR3 runs 12 residues. CDR1 LGHDT and CDR2 YNNKEL come from the germline V gene (reference sequence). V was shortened by 5 bases and J by 3 bases, with 8 bases between the two germline ends. CDR3 bases: TGTGCCAGCAGCTACGGGATCTACGAGCAGTACTTC. The encoded protein is CASSYGIYEQYF.

This clonotype occurred many times. The chain employs TRBV6-5 and TRBJ2-5, with 11 bases matching TRBD2. Germline CDR1 MNHEY, CDR2 SVGAGI. The ends lost 2 bases at V and 4 bases at J; junction bases unmatched: 0. This CDR3 has 14 residues. The DNA for the CDR3 is TGTGCCAGCAGTTACCTAGCGGGAGGAGAGACCCAGTACTTC. It codes for CASSYLAGGETQYF.

This clonotype was seen more than once but under ten times. The CDR3 coding sequence is TGTGCCAGCAGCCAAGACCCCCGACCATCCTACGAGCAGTACTTC. The encoded protein is CASSQDPRPSYEQYF. V and J are TRBV14 and TRBJ2-7; the D is unclear. The V and J ends lost 0 bases and 1 base respectively, with 10 bases between them. Germline assignment: CDR1 SGHDN and CDR2 FVKESK. The CDR3 runs to 15 residues.

This rearrangement joins TRBV5-5 to TRBJ2-7; 14 bases line up with TRBD2. V dropped 2 bases and J dropped 6; count of bases not matched to a gene: 4. The CDR3 totals 15 residues. Germline-derived CDR1 and CDR2 are SGHKS and YYEKEE (reference sequence). CDR3 sequence (DNA): TGTGCCAGCAGCTTCTTGACTAGCGGGAGGGCCGAGCAGTACTTC. This translates into CASSFLTSGRAEQYF.

The chain couples TRBV3-1 to TRBJ1-4; D unclear. Trimming removed 0 bases from V and 8 bases from J, with 4 bases in between. Germline V lookup: CDR1 LGHDT, CDR2 YNNKEL (reference sequence). The CDR3 sequence is 12 residues long. The CDR3 coding sequence is TGTGCCAGCAGCCAAGATGAGGAAAAACTGTTTTTT. Translated, it gives CASSQDEEKLFF.

This clonotype was seen at least ten times. The rearrangement links TRBV28 to TRBJ1-1, with D possibly being TRBD1 (5 bases). The ends were cut back, 6 bases at V and 4 bases at J, with 15 bases in the middle. This CDR3 comprises 14 residues. The germline CDR1 and CDR2 sequences are MDHEN and SYDVKM. CDR3 amino acids: CASREGTRATEAFF. DNA for the CDR3: TGTGCCAGCAGGGAGGGAACCAGGGCCACTGAAGCTTTCTTT.

The rearrangement uses TRBV24-1 and TRBJ2-3; tentative D call: TRBD2 (5 bases). CDR3 size: 14 residues. Germline loops: CDR1 KGHDR, CDR2 SFDVKD. V gave up 7 bases and J gave up 3 bases, with 13 bases separating them. The DNA for the CDR3 is TGTGCCACCAGGGACGCGACTATAACAGATACGCAGTATTTT. Its translation: CATRDATITDTQYF.

About this clonotype itself: Possible read error: a much larger clone is one base away. This chain links TRBV30 with TRBJ2-2; D perhaps matches TRBD2 (5 bases). Germline V CDR1 and CDR2: GTSNPN, SVGIG (reference sequence). The CDR3 contains 13 residues. As DNA, the CDR3 is TGTGCCTGGAGTTTCTCTAACACCGGGGAGCCGTTTTTT. Translating it yields CAWSFSNTGEPFF.

This chain joins TRBV2 and TRBJ2-5, with 15 bases lining up with TRBD2. Per germline, CDR1 SNHLY and CDR2 FYNNEI. The CDR3 extends over 16 amino acids. The V and J ends lost 7 bases and 2 bases, in that order; junction bases with no gene match: 5. CDR3 protein: CASILGLAGGQETQYF. CDR3 nucleotide sequence: TGTGCCAGCATCCTAGGACTAGCGGGAGGGCAAGAGACCCAGTACTTC.

This clonotype was recorded a few times. This chain uses TRBV7-2 with TRBJ1-2; no clear D. V was pared by 3 bases and J by 8 bases, with 13 bases between. The CDR3 sequence is 13 residues long. Germline CDR1 reads SGHTA; CDR2 reads FQGNSA. CDR3 nucleotides: TGTGCCAGCAGCTTTCAGGTTGTGGGAGGCTACACCTTC. Translating it yields CASSFQVVGGYTF.

The chain links TRBV7-9 to TRBJ2-1, with TRBD1 identical over 7 bases. This CDR3 region has 18 residues. V gave up 4 bases and J gave up 8 bases; unmatched junction bases: 20. Germline CDR1 reads SEHNR; CDR2 reads FQNEAQ (reference sequence). Written as DNA, the CDR3 is TGTGCCAGCAGCTCTTCAAAGCCCTCCGGGACAGATCGCTATGAGCAGTTCTTC. Protein product: CASSSSKPSGTDRYEQFF.

The rearrangement links TRBV20-1 to TRBJ2-7; 10 bases line up with TRBD1. Germline lookup yields CDR1 DFQATT and CDR2 SNEGSKA (reference sequence). J lost 0 bases, V lost 3 bases, and 5 bases had no gene match. This CDR3 contains 15 residues. CDR3 sequence reads: CSASGTGESSYEQYF. The DNA for the CDR3 is TGCAGTGCTAGTGGGACAGGGGAGAGCTCCTACGAGCAGTACTTC.

This clonotype occurred many times. The chain uses TRBV7-8 and TRBJ2-2; possible D gene TRBD1, 6 bases. The germline V and J ends were trimmed by 2 bases and 0 bases, with 13 bases remaining between them. The CDR3 has 17 residues. Per germline, CDR1 SGHVS and CDR2 FQNEAQ. The CDR3 loop reads CASSLTRQATNTGELFF. Written as DNA, the CDR3 is TGTGCCAGCAGCTTAACAAGACAGGCAACGAACACCGGGGAGCTGTTTTTT.

The genes are TRBV12-3 or TRBV12-4 and TRBJ1-1; D is perhaps TRBD1 (5 bases). CDR3 length: 14 amino acids. V lost 3 bases and J 6 bases, leaving 14 bases between the germline ends. CDR3 loop: CASSLGRDLAEAFF. Here the CDR3 DNA reads TGTGCCAGCAGTTTGGGCAGGGACCTAGCTGAAGCTTTCTTT.

As regards this clonotype: Just one base apart from a much larger clone, this may be a read error. The chain uses TRBV28 and TRBJ2-7; D not certain. CDR1 is MDHEN, CDR2 SYDVKM, per germline. The CDR3 has 14 residues. CDR3 amino acids: CASSLVGMNHEQHF. The CDR3 DNA reads as TGTGCCAGCAGTTTAGTAGGGATGAACCACGAGCAGCACTTC.

In this sample, this clonotype turned up a few times. The chain combines TRBV6-1 with TRBJ1-3; D possibly corresponds to TRBD1 (6 bases). V lost 5 bases and J 2 bases, leaving 10 bases between the germline ends. Per germline, CDR1 MNHNS and CDR2 SASEGT. The CDR3 extends over 14 amino acids. The CDR3 coding sequence is TGTGCCAGCAGTACCGACAGGCCTGGAAACACCATATATTTT. Residues: CASSTDRPGNTIYF.

This clonotype was counted ten times or more. V usage is TRBV7-2 and J usage is TRBJ2-3; 7 bases are shared with TRBD2. V shed 6 bases, J shed 1 base, and the junction held 10 bases outside the gene matches. The CDR3 runs 16 residues. Germline loops: CDR1 SGHTA, CDR2 FQGNSA. CDR3 loop: CASSHDLAGGTDTQYF. The DNA of the CDR3 is TGTGCCAGCAGTCACGATCTGGCGGGGGGCACAGATACGCAGTATTTT.

This sequence joins TRBV6-5 and TRBJ1-4; a possible D gene is TRBD1 (5 bases). Germline V gene lookup returns CDR1 MNHEY and CDR2 SVGAGI. V was cut by 2 bases and J by 5 bases, with 12 bases left in between. This CDR3 has 15 residues. The CDR3 DNA reads as TGTGCCAGCAGTTACCTCGGGGGGGAGAATGAAAAACTGTTTTTT. This gives the protein CASSYLGGENEKLFF.

This clonotype was observed at least ten times. The genes are TRBV20-1 and TRBJ2-5; D gene unclear. CDR3 length equals 13 residues. V was cut by 0 bases and J by 2 bases, with 7 bases left in between. Germline CDR1 is DFQATT and CDR2 is SNEGSKA (reference sequence). Here the CDR3 reads CSARDPNQETQYF. The CDR3, as DNA: TGCAGTGCTAGAGATCCTAATCAAGAGACCCAGTACTTC.